The 19 T cell receptor beta chains presented below share a single source sample, sequenced in a study of blood T cell repertoires in COVID-19. Produced via immunoSEQ multiplex PCR; TCRdb's table is partial and in-frame only. The profile shows tens of thousands of clones, 80% to 90% of them singletons. Material: peripheral blood. These receptors all come from a man between 65 and 85 years old in a cohort sampled during active COVID-19.

The genes are TRBV19 and TRBJ2-1, with a tentative D call TRBD2 (6 bases). From germline, CDR1 is LNHDA and CDR2 SQIVND (reference sequence). Between the trimmed V and J ends, which lost 5 bases and 8 bases, there was a span of 13 bases. This CDR3 region has 13 residues. CDR3 DNA: TGTGCCAGTAGTTCCCGGGGGTATGATGAGCAGTTCTTC. Translation: CASSSRGYDEQFF.

This clone was found once. This chain connects TRBV7-2 to TRBJ2-7, with D unresolved. Trimming cost V 5 bases and J 6 bases, with 14 bases left between them. This CDR3 is 13 amino acids long. CDR1 is SGHTA, CDR2 FQGNSA, per germline. CDR3 amino acids: CASSRPPASEQYF. The CDR3 DNA is TGTGCCAGCAGCCGCCCCCCCGCTAGCGAGCAGTACTTC.

The V gene is TRBV27, the J gene TRBJ2-7; the match to TRBD1 covers 9 bases. In germline, CDR1 is MNHEY, CDR2 SMNVEV (reference sequence). The V gene end was trimmed by 5 bases and the J gene end by 5 bases; junction bases not matched to a gene: 10. This CDR3 is 15 amino acids long. The CDR3 DNA reads as TGTGCCAGCAGTACTCGGTACAGGGGGCACCACGAGCAGTACTTC. Residues: CASSTRYRGHHEQYF.

This chain connects TRBV5-5 to TRBJ2-2, with 9 bases that match TRBD2. Looked up from germline, CDR1 is SGHKS and CDR2 is YYEKEE (reference sequence). The ends lost 3 bases at V and 4 bases at J; junction bases unmatched: 7. This CDR3 has 16 residues. The CDR3 here is CASSYVSGSRTGELFF. As DNA, the CDR3 is TGTGCCAGCAGCTACGTTAGCGGGAGTCGCACCGGGGAGCTGTTTTTT.

CDR3: CAISRQGPNTGELFF. The CDR3, as DNA: TGTGCCATCAGCAGACAGGGTCCGAACACCGGGGAGCTGTTTTTT. The chain is built from TRBV10-3 and TRBJ2-2, with 7 bases matching TRBD1. Unmatched junction bases numbered 4, after V lost 6 bases and J lost 0 bases. The germline V gene has CDR1 ENHRY and CDR2 SYGVKD. The CDR3 sequence is 15 residues long.

The genes are TRBV6-6 and TRBJ1-1; 8 nucleotides align to TRBD1. J was trimmed by 6 bases and V by 6 bases; bases with no gene match: 9. There are 14 residues in the CDR3. Germline-derived CDR1 and CDR2 are MNHNY and SVGAGI (reference sequence). CDR3 amino acids: CASSPLRGQAEAFF. In DNA, the CDR3 is TGTGCCAGCAGCCCGCTCAGGGGGCAGGCTGAAGCTTTCTTT.

The chain employs TRBV27 and TRBJ1-1, with D maybe TRBD1 (6 bases). Trimming removed 6 bases from V and 1 base from J, with 12 bases in between. The CDR3 has 14 amino acids. The germline V gene encodes CDR1 MNHEY and CDR2 SMNVEV (reference sequence). CDR3 DNA: TGTGCCAGCAGGGGGGCTGGGGCGAACACTGAAGCTTTCTTT. Protein: CASRGAGANTEAFF.

The chain carries TRBV9 and TRBJ2-5, with TRBD2 matching 9 bases. V shed 0 bases and J 2 bases; nucleotides not matched to a gene: 5. The CDR3 loop spans 16 amino acids. Per germline, CDR1 SGDLS and CDR2 YYNGEE. The CDR3 DNA is TGTGCCAGCAGCGTAGCGGGACTAGCAGTTCAAGAGACCCAGTACTTC. Protein: CASSVAGLAVQETQYF.

This rearrangement joins TRBV5-1 to TRBJ2-2, with D perhaps matching TRBD1 (6 bases). There are 14 residues in the CDR3. Germline CDR1 and CDR2: SGHRS and YFSETQ. Trimming took off 2 bases at V and 5 bases at J, with 10 bases between the two ends. CDR3 coding DNA: TGCGCCAGCAGCTTCGTCAGGGGAACCGGGGAGCTGTTTTTT. Translated: CASSFVRGTGELFF.

The table lists this clone with a count of one. The chain uses TRBV2 and TRBJ2-7; 8 bases map to TRBD1. Germline CDR1 is SNHLY and CDR2 is FYNNEI. Trimming removed 6 bases from V and 3 bases from J; junction bases left unmatched: 4. The CDR3 has 13 residues. The CDR3 region is CASSWTGLYEQYF. CDR3 coding DNA: TGTGCCAGCAGCTGGACAGGGCTCTACGAGCAGTACTTC.

The genes are TRBV30 and TRBJ1-5, with D possibly being TRBD1 (5 bases). CDR1 GTSNPN and CDR2 SVGIG come from the germline V gene (reference sequence). The V gene lost 2 bases and the J gene lost 4 bases, with 12 bases spanning the gap. This CDR3 spans 14 amino acids. In DNA form, the CDR3 reads TGTGCCTGGAGTATTGGGACTGGGAATCAGCCCCAGCATTTT. Its protein is CAWSIGTGNQPQHF.

This chain links TRBV7-3 with TRBJ2-3; 8 bases line up with TRBD2. Germline CDR1 is SGHTA and CDR2 is FQGTGA. Trimming at V came to 4 bases and at J to 5 bases, leaving 5 bases not matched to a gene. The CDR3 covers 14 residues. The CDR3 is CASSSPGLGDTQYF. The CDR3 DNA reads TGTGCCAGCAGCTCACCGGGACTAGGAGATACGCAGTATTTT.

The chain couples TRBV5-5 to TRBJ1-2; TRBD1 is a possible D gene (6 bases). The length of the CDR3 is 14 residues. V was clipped by 0 bases and J by 4 bases, with 10 bases between them. Germline V gene sequence: CDR1 SGHKS, CDR2 YYEKEE (reference sequence). CDR3 sequence: CASSLGQASYGYTF. Written as DNA, the CDR3 is TGTGCCAGCAGCTTGGGACAGGCGAGCTATGGCTACACCTTC. The full variable domain, with the rest looked up from reference TRBV5-5 and TRBJ1-2, is DAGVTQSPTHLIKTRGQQVTLRCSPISGHKSVSWYQQVLGQGPQFIFQYYEKEERGRGNFPDRFSARQFPNYSSELNVNALLLGDSALYLCASSLGQASYGYTFGSGTRLTVV.

V and J are TRBV27 and TRBJ2-7, with TRBD2 matching 10 bases. Germline V CDR1 and CDR2: MNHEY, SMNVEV (reference sequence). The trim removed 0 bases at V and 3 bases at J, leaving 5 bases unmatched. The CDR3 consists of 16 residues. CDR3 coding DNA: TGTGCCAGCAGTTTATCCCCCCCTAGCGGGAGCTACGAGCAGTACTTC. Its protein product is CASSLSPPSGSYEQYF.

The sample holds a few counts of this clone. The V and J genes are TRBV6-6 and TRBJ2-2, with D unresolved. The CDR3 has 15 residues. V was trimmed by 6 bases and J by 0 bases, leaving 11 bases between them. In germline, CDR1 is MNHNY, CDR2 SVGAGI (reference sequence). CDR3 DNA sequence: TGTGCCAGCAGACCCGACACCCCGAACACCGGGGAGCTGTTTTTT. Translated, it gives CASRPDTPNTGELFF.

This rearrangement joins TRBV18 to TRBJ2-5, with 15 positions matching TRBD2. The trim removed 3 bases at V and 5 bases at J, leaving 7 bases unmatched. This CDR3 region has 17 residues. The germline V gene has CDR1 KGHSH and CDR2 LQKENI. CDR3 sequence: CASSPGLAGGPRETQYF. For the CDR3, the DNA is TGTGCCAGCTCACCCGGACTAGCGGGAGGGCCTCGGGAGACCCAGTACTTC.

The chain links TRBV18 to TRBJ2-5; tentatively, D is TRBD1 (5 bases). The CDR3 totals 15 residues. V was cut by 3 bases and J by 2 bases, with 13 bases left in between. Germline values: CDR1 KGHSH, CDR2 LQKENI. CDR3 nucleotide sequence: TGTGCCAGCTCACCCCAGGCAGGGATTCAAGAGACCCAGTACTTC. This encodes CASSPQAGIQETQYF.

CDR3 DNA: TGTGCCAGCAGTTCCCCCTATCTGGGGGCGCGAGAGCAGTACTTC. It translates to CASSSPYLGAREQYF. The rearrangement joins TRBV28 to TRBJ2-7; maybe TRBD1 (6 bases). Germline CDR1 reads MDHEN; CDR2 reads SYDVKM. CDR3 length equals 15 residues. Trimming pared 4 bases from V and 7 bases from J, leaving 20 bases between.

This rearrangement joins TRBV19 to TRBJ2-4, with 8 bases lining up with TRBD1. The CDR3 sequence is 17 residues long. Looked up from germline, CDR1 is LNHDA and CDR2 is SQIVND (reference sequence). Germline trimming cut 4 bases from V and 0 bases from J; bases unmatched to any gene: 8. DNA of the CDR3: TGTGCCAGTAGTAAAGGACAGGGAGAATTAGCCAAAAACATTCAGTACTTC. It codes for CASSKGQGELAKNIQYF.